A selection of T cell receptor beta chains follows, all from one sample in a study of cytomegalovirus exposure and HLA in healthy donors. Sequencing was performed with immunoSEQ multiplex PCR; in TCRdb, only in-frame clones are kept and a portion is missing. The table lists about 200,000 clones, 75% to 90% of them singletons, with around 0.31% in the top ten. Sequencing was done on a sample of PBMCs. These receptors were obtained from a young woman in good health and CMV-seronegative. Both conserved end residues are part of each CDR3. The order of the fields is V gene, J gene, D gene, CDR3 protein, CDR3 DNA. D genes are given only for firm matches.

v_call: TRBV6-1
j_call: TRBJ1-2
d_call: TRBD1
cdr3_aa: CASSRDRIYGYTF
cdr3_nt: TGTGCCAGCAGCAGGGACAGAATCTATGGCTACACCTTC

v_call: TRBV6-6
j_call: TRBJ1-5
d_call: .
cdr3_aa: CASSYGQSPRPQHF
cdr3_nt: TGTGCCAGCAGTTATGGGCAGTCTCCCCGACCCCAGCATTTT

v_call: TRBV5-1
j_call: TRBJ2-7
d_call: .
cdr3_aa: CASSPTGTTNYEQYF
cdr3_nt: TGCGCCAGCAGCCCGACCGGGACAACAAATTACGAGCAGTACTTC

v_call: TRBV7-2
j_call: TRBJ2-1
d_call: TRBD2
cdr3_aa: CASSPEGTIHNEQFF
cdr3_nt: TGTGCCAGCAGCCCCGAGGGGACTATACATAATGAGCAGTTCTTC

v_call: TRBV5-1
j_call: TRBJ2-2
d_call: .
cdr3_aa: CASRSLGELFF
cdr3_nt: TGCGCCAGCCGTTCCTTGGGGGAGCTGTTTTTT

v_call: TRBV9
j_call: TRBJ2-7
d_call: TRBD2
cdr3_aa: CASSPAGGAGGEQYF
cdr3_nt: TGTGCCAGCAGCCCAGCGGGGGGCGCAGGAGGCGAGCAGTACTTC

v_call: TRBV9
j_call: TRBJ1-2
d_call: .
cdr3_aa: CASSVFPGDYGYTF
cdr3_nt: TGTGCCAGCAGCGTCTTTCCGGGGGACTATGGCTACACCTTC

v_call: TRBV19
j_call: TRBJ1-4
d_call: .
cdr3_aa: CASRRKEKLFF
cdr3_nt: TGTGCCAGTAGGAGGAAGGAAAAACTGTTTTTT

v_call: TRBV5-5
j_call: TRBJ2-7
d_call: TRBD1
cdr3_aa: CASSLGTGNYEQYF
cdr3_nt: TGTGCCAGCAGCTTGGGGACAGGGAACTACGAGCAGTACTTC

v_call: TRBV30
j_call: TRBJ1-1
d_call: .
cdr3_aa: CAWSVGGNTEAFF
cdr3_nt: TGTGCCTGGAGTGTAGGAGGGAACACTGAAGCTTTCTTT

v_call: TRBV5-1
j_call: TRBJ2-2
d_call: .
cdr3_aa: CASSLGFGMNTGELFF
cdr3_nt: TGCGCCAGCAGCTTGGGGTTCGGTATGAACACCGGGGAGCTGTTTTTT

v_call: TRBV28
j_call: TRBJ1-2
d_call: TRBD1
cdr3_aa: CASRPPRVQGVRGYTF
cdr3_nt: TGTGCCAGCAGACCCCCGCGGGTCCAGGGGGTAAGGGGCTACACCTTC

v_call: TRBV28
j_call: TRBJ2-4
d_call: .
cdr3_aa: CASSLAGDAKNIQYF
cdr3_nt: TGTGCCAGCAGTTTGGCAGGGGACGCCAAAAACATTCAGTACTTC

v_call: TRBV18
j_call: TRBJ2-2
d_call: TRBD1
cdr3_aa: CASSLLTGDTGELFF
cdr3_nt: TGTGCCAGCTCACTTCTGACAGGGGACACCGGGGAGCTGTTTTTT

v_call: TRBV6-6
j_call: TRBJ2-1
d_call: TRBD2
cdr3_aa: CASTTSGRGALNEQFF
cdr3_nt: TGTGCCAGCACCACCTCGGGGCGGGGGGCCTTGAATGAGCAGTTCTTC

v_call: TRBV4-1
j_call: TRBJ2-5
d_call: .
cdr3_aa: CASSQLPGRARGETQYF
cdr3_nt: TGCGCCAGCAGCCAACTCCCCGGCCGGGCTAGAGGGGAGACCCAGTACTTC

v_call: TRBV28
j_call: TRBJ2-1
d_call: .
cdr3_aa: CASFLRAGIGYNEQFF
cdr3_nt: TGTGCCAGCTTTTTACGGGCCGGGATCGGGTACAATGAGCAGTTCTTC

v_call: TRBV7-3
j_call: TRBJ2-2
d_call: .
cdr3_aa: CASSKGDTGELFF
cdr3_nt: TGTGCCAGCAGCAAGGGGGACACCGGGGAGCTGTTTTTT

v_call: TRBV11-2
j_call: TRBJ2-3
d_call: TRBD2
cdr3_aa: CATGGEWASGDTQYF
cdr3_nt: TGTGCCACGGGGGGAGAGTGGGCTAGCGGAGATACGCAGTATTTT

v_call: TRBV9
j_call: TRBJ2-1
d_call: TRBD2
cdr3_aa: CASSVGAGGRGEQFF
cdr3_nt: TGTGCCAGCAGCGTAGGAGCGGGGGGCCGGGGTGAGCAGTTCTTC